This TCR beta chain was retrieved from a study of metastatic and nonmetastatic thyroid tumors. Looking at the study overall: Repertoire comparisons spanned blood and tumor or nodule tissue from malignant and benign thyroid patients.

In this sample, this clone is medium-sized. CDR1 WNHNN and CDR2 SYGVQD come from the germline V gene (reference sequence). Trimming cost V 0 bases and J 5 bases, with 7 bases left between them. The CDR3 runs to 13 residues. Via MiXCR, TCRdb re-called the PCR reads. The sample lists roughly 14,000 clones; around a third were seen once. Nobody among the patients had been given any treatment before thyroid surgery. This clonotype was sampled from a male donor with papillary thyroid cancer or a benign thyroid nodule (not recorded which). Some clones in this sample may be carry-over from other donors' samples. The V call is TRBV10-1, the J call TRBJ1-1, with D unresolved. The material sequenced was tumor tissue. The CDR3 is CASSESRVTEAFF. The CDR3 DNA reads TGCGCCAGCAGTGAGTCAAGGGTAACTGAAGCTTTCTTT.